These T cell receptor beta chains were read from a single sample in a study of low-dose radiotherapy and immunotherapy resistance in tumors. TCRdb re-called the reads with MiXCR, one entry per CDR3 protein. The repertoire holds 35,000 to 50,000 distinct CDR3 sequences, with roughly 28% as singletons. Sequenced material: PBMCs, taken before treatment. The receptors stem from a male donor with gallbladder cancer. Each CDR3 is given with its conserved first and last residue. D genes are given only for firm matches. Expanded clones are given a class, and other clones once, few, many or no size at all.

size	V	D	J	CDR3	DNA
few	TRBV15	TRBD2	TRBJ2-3	CATSRDLAGFSTDTQYF	TGTGCCACCAGCAGAGACTTAGCGGGCTTCAGCACAGATACGCAGTATTTT
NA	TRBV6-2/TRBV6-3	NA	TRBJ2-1	CASSEGTSSGNEQFF	TGTGCCAGCAGTGAAGGTACTAGCAGTGGTAATGAGCAGTTCTTC
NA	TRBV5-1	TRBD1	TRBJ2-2	CASRKEIGTGVAGELFF	TGCGCCAGCAGGAAGGAGATTGGGACAGGGGTTGCCGGGGAGCTGTTTTTT
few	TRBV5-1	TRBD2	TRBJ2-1	CASSPGGGSYNEQFF	TGCGCCAGCAGCCCCGGGGGGGGGTCCTACAATGAGCAGTTCTTC
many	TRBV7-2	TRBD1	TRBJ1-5	CASSPGGLRGGNQPQHF	TGTGCCAGCAGCCCAGGGGGCCTGCGAGGTGGCAATCAGCCCCAGCATTTT
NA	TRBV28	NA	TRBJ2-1	CASERAPYNEQFF	TGTGCCAGCGAGCGGGCGCCCTACAATGAGCAGTTCTTC
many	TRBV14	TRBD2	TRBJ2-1	CASSPILTSGSLEQFF	TGTGCCAGCAGCCCCATATTAACTAGCGGGAGTCTTGAGCAGTTCTTC
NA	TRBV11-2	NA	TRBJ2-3	CASSPLNTQYF	TGTGCCAGCAGCCCCCTAAATACGCAGTATTTT
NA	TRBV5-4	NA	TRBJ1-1	CASSLEWGNTEAFF	TGTGCCAGCAGCTTGGAGTGGGGGAACACTGAAGCTTTCTTT
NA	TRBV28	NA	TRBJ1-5	CASSVGISTSNQPQHF	TGTGCCAGCAGCGTCGGGATTTCTACTAGCAATCAGCCCCAGCATTTT